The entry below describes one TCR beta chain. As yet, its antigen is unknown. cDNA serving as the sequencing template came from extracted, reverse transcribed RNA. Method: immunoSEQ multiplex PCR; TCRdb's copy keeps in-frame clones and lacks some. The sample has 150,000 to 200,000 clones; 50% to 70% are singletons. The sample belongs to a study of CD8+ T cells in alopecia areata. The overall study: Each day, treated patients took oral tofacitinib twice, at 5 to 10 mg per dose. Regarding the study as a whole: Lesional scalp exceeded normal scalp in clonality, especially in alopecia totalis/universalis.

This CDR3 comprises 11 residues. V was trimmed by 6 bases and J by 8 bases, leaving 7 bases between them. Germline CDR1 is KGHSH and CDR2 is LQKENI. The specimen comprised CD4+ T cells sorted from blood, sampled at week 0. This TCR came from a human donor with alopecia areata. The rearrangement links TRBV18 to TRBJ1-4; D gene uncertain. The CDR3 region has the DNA TGTGCCAGCTCGCCCGGGGAAAAACTGTTTTTT. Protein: CASSPGEKLFF.